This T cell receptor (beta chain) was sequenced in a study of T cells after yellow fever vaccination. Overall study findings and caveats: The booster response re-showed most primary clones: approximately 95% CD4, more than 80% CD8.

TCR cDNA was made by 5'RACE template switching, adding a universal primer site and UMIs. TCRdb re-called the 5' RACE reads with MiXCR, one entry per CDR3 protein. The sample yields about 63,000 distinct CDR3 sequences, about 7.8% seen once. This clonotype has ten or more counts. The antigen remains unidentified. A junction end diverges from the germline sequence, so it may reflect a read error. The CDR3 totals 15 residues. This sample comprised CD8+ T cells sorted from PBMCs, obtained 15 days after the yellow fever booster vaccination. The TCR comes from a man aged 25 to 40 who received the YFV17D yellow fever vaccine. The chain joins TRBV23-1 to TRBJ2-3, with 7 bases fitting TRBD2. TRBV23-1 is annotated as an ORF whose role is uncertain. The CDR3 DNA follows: TGCGCCAGCAGTCAGGGGGGGACCAGCAGAGATACGCAGTATTTT. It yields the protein CASSQGGTSRDTQYF.